This note documents a single T cell receptor beta chain sequence. Its recognized antigen is unknown. No base qualities exist here, and no much larger clone lies one base off it. The receptor library was made with RT-PCR. Sequencer: Illumina HiSeq 2500. TCRdb handled the public reads itself, with Q25 trimming in fastp and clone calling in MiXCR, and kept productive beta chains. Every entry covers one CDR3 protein and lists the most common genes and DNA from its rows. The sample has hundreds of thousands of distinct CDR3 sequences on record, less than 20% of them singletons. In total, the top ten clones hold around a tenth of the sample. The sample originates from a study of response to subunit inactivated influenza vaccine (dated 2018 in TCRdb). The study in broad terms: To follow how T cells responded to a trivalent subunit inactivated influenza vaccine, the researchers relied on deep quantitative profiling of the T cell receptor repertoire. The full study reports these points: It was suggested by the authors that each seasonal influenza vaccination may recruit only a limited number of new T cells.

The CDR3 numbers 14 residues from cysteine through phenylalanine. Solely the CDR3 DNA is kept, with 42 bases framed from the first base. CDR1 and CDR2, per the germline V gene, are SGHTA and FQGNSA. V trim: 8 bases; J trim: 0 bases; unmatched bases: 4. The source of this sequence is a man aged 50 or older who received an inactivated influenza vaccine. Donor details come from another sample of the same person, matched by shared clones. The chain is encoded by TRBV7-2 joined to TRBJ2-3; 8 of the junction bases match TRBD2. This specimen was PBMCs from blood, taken 11 to 12 days after vaccination. The CDR3 sequence is CASQIAGSTDTQYF. In nucleotide form, the sequence is TGTGCCAGCCAAATAGCGGGGAGCACAGATACGCAGTATTTT.